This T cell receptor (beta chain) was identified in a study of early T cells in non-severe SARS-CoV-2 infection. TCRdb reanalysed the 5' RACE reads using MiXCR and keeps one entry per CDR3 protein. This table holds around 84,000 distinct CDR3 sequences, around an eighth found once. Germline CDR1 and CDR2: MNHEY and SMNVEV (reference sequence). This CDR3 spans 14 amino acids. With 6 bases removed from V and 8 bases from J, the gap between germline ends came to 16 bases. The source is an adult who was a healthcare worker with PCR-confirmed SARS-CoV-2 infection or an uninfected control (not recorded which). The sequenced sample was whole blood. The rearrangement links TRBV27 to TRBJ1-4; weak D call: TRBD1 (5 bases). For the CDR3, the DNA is TGTGCCAGCAGACGGTCTGGGGCGGGGGAAAAACTGTTTTTT. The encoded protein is CASRRSGAGEKLFF. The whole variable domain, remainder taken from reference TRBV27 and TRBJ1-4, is EAQVTQNPRYLITVTGKKLTVTCSQNMNHEYMSWYRQDPGLGLRQIYYSMNVEVTDKGDVPEGYKVSRKEKRNFPLILESPSPNQTSLYFCASRRSGAGEKLFFGSGTQLSVL.